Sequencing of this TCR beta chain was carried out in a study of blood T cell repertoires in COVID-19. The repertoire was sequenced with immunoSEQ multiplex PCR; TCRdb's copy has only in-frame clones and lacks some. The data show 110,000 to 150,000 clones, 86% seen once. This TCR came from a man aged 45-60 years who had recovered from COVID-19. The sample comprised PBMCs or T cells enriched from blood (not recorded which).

The CDR3 loop is CASWTGGGYGYTF. The CDR3 nucleotides are TGTGCCAGCTGGACAGGGGGTGGTTATGGCTACACCTTC. The chain has TRBV2 and TRBJ1-2; 10 bases line up with TRBD1. This CDR3 spans 13 amino acids. Germline V gives CDR1 SNHLY, CDR2 FYNNEI. V shed 8 bases, J shed 5 bases, and the junction held 5 bases outside the gene matches. Supplemented by reference TRBV2 and TRBJ1-2, the full variable domain reads EPEVTQTPSHQVTQMGQEVILRCVPISNHLYFYWYRQILGQKVEFLVSFYNNEISEKSEIFDDQFSVERPDGSNFTLKIRSTKLEDSAMYFCASWTGGGYGYTFGSGTRLTVV.